The 14 T cell receptor beta chains below all came from one sample that was sequenced in a study of vaccination and CD4 T cells after COVID-19. The treatment was: approximately nine-day PBMC culture with coronavirus spike peptide pools or control peptides (ViraFEST assay). These TCRs are of unknown antigen specificity. Sequenced with the Oncomine TCR Beta short-read assay was DNA taken from cultured CD4+ T cells. TCRdb itself ran the PCR reads through MiXCR, one entry per CDR3 protein. The table includes some 16,000 distinct CDR3 sequences, approximately 77% detected once. The starting material was CD4+ T cells from blood, cultured in vitro, obtained after SARS-CoV-2 vaccination. Source of these receptors: a human donor who received a COVID-19 vaccine.

This chain joins TRBV7-2 and TRBJ2-7, with 8 bases lining up with TRBD2. The CDR3 is 15 amino acids. Losses at the gene ends were 0 bases for V and 4 bases for J; bases not matched to a gene: 5. Looked up from germline, CDR1 is SGHTA and CDR2 is FQGNSA. The CDR3 protein is CASSLASGVEYEQYF. The CDR3 bases are TGTGCCAGCAGCTTAGCTAGCGGGGTTGAATACGAGCAGTACTTC.

The chain links TRBV20-1 to TRBJ1-2; D not certain. Trimming left V 4 bases short and J 5 bases short, with 20 bases between. Germline CDR1 is DFQATT and CDR2 is SNEGSKA (reference sequence). CDR3 length equals 15 residues. CDR3 amino acids: CSANRADSPSYGYTF. CDR3 sequence (DNA): TGCAGTGCTAATCGGGCGGACTCTCCTTCGTATGGCTACACCTTC.

This chain uses TRBV12-3 or TRBV12-4 with TRBJ1-1, with TRBD1 matching 8 bases. The CDR3 length is 17 residues. V dropped 3 bases and J dropped 4; count of bases not matched to a gene: 13. CDR3 sequence: CASSFGQGARLGTEAFF. CDR3 sequence (DNA): TGTGCCAGCAGTTTCGGGCAGGGGGCGAGGCTTGGCACTGAAGCTTTCTTT.

V usage is TRBV6-5 and J usage is TRBJ2-7; D gene ambiguous. CDR3 length: 17 amino acids. CDR1 MNHEY and CDR2 SVGAGI come from the germline V gene. Trimming took 0 bases from V and 2 from J, leaving 17 bases between them. The chain's CDR3 is CASSYSVSRYRTYEQYF. The CDR3 bases are TGTGCCAGCAGTTACTCGGTATCTAGATATAGAACCTACGAGCAGTACTTC.

The V gene is TRBV7-2, the J gene TRBJ2-5, with D tentatively TRBD2 (6 bases). Trimming pared 5 bases from V and 3 bases from J, leaving 13 bases between. This CDR3 spans 14 amino acids. From germline, CDR1 is SGHTA and CDR2 FQGNSA. The chain's CDR3 is CASSLNRREETQYF. DNA for the CDR3: TGTGCCAGCAGCCTAAATAGGAGGGAAGAGACCCAGTACTTC.

The V call is TRBV19, the J call TRBJ2-3; 10 bases match TRBD1. Germline lookup yields CDR1 LNHDA and CDR2 SQIVND (reference sequence). After removal of 5 bases from V and 5 bases from J, the junction contained 16 bases not matched to a gene. The CDR3 is made up of 18 amino acids. CDR3 region: CASSSPTWGTGVKDTQYF. For the CDR3, the DNA is TGTGCCAGTAGTTCGCCTACTTGGGGGACAGGGGTTAAAGATACGCAGTATTTT. The variable domain in full, completed from reference TRBV19 and TRBJ2-3, reads DGGITQSPKYLFRKEGQNVTLSCEQNLNHDAMYWYRQDPGQGLRLIYYSQIVNDFQKGDIAEGYSVSREKKESFPLTVTSAQKNPTAFYLCASSSPTWGTGVKDTQYFGPGTRLTVL.

This chain uses TRBV4-2 with TRBJ2-2; D unclear. Germline V gene lookup returns CDR1 LGHNA and CDR2 YNFKEQ. The CDR3 extends over 15 amino acids. V lost 0 bases and J lost 4, with 9 bases in between. CDR3 DNA: TGTGCCAGCAGCCAAGATAAGGCCTCCACCGGGGAGCTGTTTTTT. Protein product: CASSQDKASTGELFF.

The chain joins TRBV28 to TRBJ2-7; no clear D gene. CDR1 and CDR2 (germline): MDHEN, SYDVKM. The CDR3 extends over 15 amino acids. Trimming left V 5 bases short and J 9 bases short, with 23 bases between. The CDR3 spells CASSPIYSVDGTQYF. CDR3 sequence (DNA): TGTGCCAGCAGTCCGATATACTCCGTAGACGGAACGCAGTACTTC.

This clonotype was counted between two and nine times. V is TRBV19 and J is TRBJ2-2, with TRBD2 as a possible D gene (6 bases). The CDR3 is made up of 13 amino acids. Trimming removed 10 bases at V and 8 bases at J, with 17 bases between. Germline CDR1 reads LNHDA; CDR2 reads SQIVND (reference sequence). CDR3 DNA sequence: TGTGCCACCTCCTGGGGGGTCCGGGGGGAGCTGTTTTTT. This gives the protein CATSWGVRGELFF.

CDR3 in amino acids: CATSEPGEDEKLFF. CDR3 nucleotides: TGTGCCACCAGTGAACCGGGTGAGGATGAAAAACTGTTTTTT. The chain is built from TRBV24-1 and TRBJ1-4; no definite D call. The CDR3 runs 14 residues. The germline gives CDR1 KGHDR, CDR2 SFDVKD. The V end was cut by 4 bases, the J end by 6 bases, with 11 bases between.

CDR3 residues: CASSWGGADQETQYF. The DNA for the CDR3 is TGCGCCAGCAGTTGGGGGGGGGCCGATCAAGAGACCCAGTACTTC. The chain couples TRBV10-2 to TRBJ2-7; D is perhaps TRBD2 (7 bases). The end of the DNA aligns better with TRBJ2-5, so the J call may be wrong. Germline V lookup: CDR1 WSHSY, CDR2 SAAADI. The CDR3 runs 15 residues.

This clonotype turned up a few times. This chain connects TRBV19 to TRBJ2-5; D might be TRBD1 (5 bases). Germline V gives CDR1 LNHDA, CDR2 SQIVND (reference sequence). Trimming stripped 5 bases from V and 2 bases from J, with 9 bases between. The CDR3 covers 13 residues. CDR3 sequence: CASSAGRQETQYF. CDR3 bases: TGTGCCAGTAGTGCAGGGCGGCAAGAGACCCAGTACTTC.

This clonotype appeared once. The gene calls are TRBV20-1 and TRBJ2-3; D might be TRBD2 (6 bases). Trimming left V 3 bases short and J 1 base short, with 11 bases between. CDR1 is DFQATT, CDR2 SNEGSKA, per germline (reference sequence). CDR3 length equals 14 residues. The DNA for the CDR3 is TGCAGTGCTAGTGCGGGGAAGGGCACAGATACGCAGTATTTT. Translating gives CSASAGKGTDTQYF.

This clonotype was counted a single time. The CDR3: CASTLAGARNEQFF. DNA for the CDR3: TGCGCCAGCACCCTAGCGGGGGCACGGAATGAGCAGTTCTTC. The chain has TRBV5-1 and TRBJ2-1, with TRBD2 identical over 10 bases. V shed 6 bases and J 7 bases; nucleotides not matched to a gene: 7. The V gene's germline CDR1 is SGHRS and CDR2 YFSETQ. The CDR3 runs 14 residues.